This is a list of T cell receptor beta chains from one sample in a study of blood T cell repertoires in COVID-19. Sequencing used immunoSEQ multiplex PCR; TCRdb keeps in-frame clones, though not all of them. The table has 50,000 to 55,000 clones, 89% seen once; the top ten hold roughly 5%. Input material: peripheral blood. Receptors originate from a man in his 60s with active COVID-19. Each CDR3 is given with its conserved first and last residue. Each record gives: D gene, clone size, J gene, V gene, CDR3 protein, CDR3 DNA. A D gene is named only where the DNA matches it firmly. Not all rows give a size; the values are once, few, many and, for expanded clones, a class.

>TRBD2|.|TRBJ2-1|TRBV12-5
CASGLVGLAGGNYNEQFF
TGTGCTAGTGGTTTGGTAGGGCTAGCGGGAGGGAACTACAATGAGCAGTTCTTC
>.|few|TRBJ2-7|TRBV19
CASSRASGQGHSYEQYF
TGTGCCAGTAGTCGGGCGAGTGGGCAGGGCCACTCCTACGAGCAGTACTTC
>.|.|TRBJ2-3|TRBV4-3
CASSQEERTTQYF
TGCGCCAGCAGCCAAGAGGAGAGAACCACGCAGTATTTT
>TRBD2|.|TRBJ2-2|TRBV5-6
CASSPDRGTRTGELFF
TGTGCCAGCAGCCCCGATAGGGGGACTAGGACCGGGGAGCTGTTTTTT
>TRBD1|.|TRBJ2-7|TRBV7-9
CASSLTGGFNEQYF
TGTGCCAGCAGCCTGACAGGGGGCTTCAACGAGCAGTACTTC
>.|.|TRBJ2-5|TRBV7-8
CASSWGRDTETQYF
TGTGCCAGCAGCTGGGGACGGGACACGGAGACCCAGTACTTC
>TRBD1|.|TRBJ2-5|TRBV10-3
CATRRQGAVETQYF
TGTGCCACCAGGAGACAGGGGGCGGTGGAGACCCAGTACTTC
>TRBD2|.|TRBJ2-7|TRBV7-2
CASSLGSSGTYNYEQYF
TGTGCCAGCAGCTTAGGGTCTAGCGGGACTTATAACTACGAGCAGTACTTC
>TRBD2|.|TRBJ2-7|TRBV9
CASSPRTSGTVYEQYF
TGTGCCAGCAGCCCCCGGACTAGCGGGACTGTCTACGAGCAGTACTTC
>.|.|TRBJ2-6|TRBV7-2
CASSLAGLSGANVLTF
TGTGCCAGCAGCTTAGCGGGGCTCTCTGGGGCCAACGTCCTGACTTTC
>.|.|TRBJ1-3|TRBV7-2
CASSGRVLTGNTIYF
TGTGCCAGCAGCGGGAGGGTTTTAACTGGAAACACCATATATTTT
>.|once|TRBJ2-2|TRBV28
CASTRGGAWGGELFF
TGTGCCAGCACTCGTGGAGGGGCGTGGGGCGGGGAGCTGTTTTTT
>TRBD1|once|TRBJ1-2|TRBV5-1
CASSPGQGEPYGYTF
TGCGCCAGCAGCCCCGGACAGGGGGAGCCCTATGGCTACACCTTC
>.|large|TRBJ2-2|TRBV4-3
CASSPSNRGNTGELFF
TGCGCCAGCAGCCCTAGTAACCGAGGGAACACCGGGGAGCTGTTTTTT
>.|.|TRBJ2-7|TRBV18
CASSPAGGQSYEQYF
TGTGCCAGCTCACCAGCCGGGGGGCAGTCCTACGAGCAGTACTTC
>.|.|TRBJ1-2|TRBV3-1/TRBV3-2
CASSHPGMIYGYTF
TGTGCCAGCAGCCACCCCGGGATGATCTATGGCTACACCTTC
>TRBD1|.|TRBJ2-7|TRBV2
CASIVPGQEYEQYF
TGTGCCAGCATAGTTCCGGGACAGGAGTACGAGCAGTACTTC
>TRBD2|.|TRBJ2-5|TRBV2
CASSSGLAGFGETQYF
TGTGCCAGCTCCTCGGGACTAGCGGGATTCGGGGAGACCCAGTACTTC
>.|.|TRBJ2-5|TRBV4-2
CASSPDPARRETQYF
TGTGCCAGCAGCCCAGACCCCGCCAGGAGGGAGACCCAGTACTTC
>TRBD1|.|TRBJ2-2|TRBV5-1
CASSAGTAIPGELFF
TGCGCCAGCAGCGCCGGGACAGCGATCCCCGGGGAGCTGTTTTTT
>.|.|TRBJ1-2|TRBV18
CASSPLNGIAEDGYTF
TGTGCCAGCTCACCACTTAACGGAATTGCGGAGGATGGCTACACCTTC
>TRBD1|.|TRBJ2-3|TRBV5-1
CASSGTGGLLTDTQYF
TGCGCCAGCAGCGGAACAGGGGGCTTGCTAACAGATACGCAGTATTTT
>TRBD2|.|TRBJ2-7|TRBV28
CASNTAGVVEQYF
TGTGCCAGCAATACAGCGGGAGTAGTGGAGCAGTACTTC
>.|.|TRBJ2-3|TRBV18
CASSPPTVADTQYF
TGTGCCAGCTCACCACCGACAGTGGCAGATACGCAGTATTTT
>TRBD1|.|TRBJ2-7|TRBV6-5
CASSETTGAEQYF
TGTGCCAGCAGCGAGACCACAGGGGCCGAGCAGTACTTC